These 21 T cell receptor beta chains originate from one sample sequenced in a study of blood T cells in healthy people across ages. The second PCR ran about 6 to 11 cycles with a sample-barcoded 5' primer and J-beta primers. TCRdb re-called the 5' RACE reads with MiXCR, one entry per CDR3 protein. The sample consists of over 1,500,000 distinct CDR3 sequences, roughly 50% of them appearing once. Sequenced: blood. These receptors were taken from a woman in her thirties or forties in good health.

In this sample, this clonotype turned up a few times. The CDR3 protein is CASSFQRSSYNEQYF. The DNA of the CDR3 is TGTGCCAGCAGCTTCCAGCGGAGCTCCTACAATGAGCAGTACTTC. The genes are TRBV7-2 and TRBJ2-1; possibly TRBD2 for D (5 bases). Matching the DNA end better, TRBJ2-7 makes the J call doubtful. This CDR3 is built from 15 residues. Germline V gives CDR1 SGHTA, CDR2 FQGNSA.

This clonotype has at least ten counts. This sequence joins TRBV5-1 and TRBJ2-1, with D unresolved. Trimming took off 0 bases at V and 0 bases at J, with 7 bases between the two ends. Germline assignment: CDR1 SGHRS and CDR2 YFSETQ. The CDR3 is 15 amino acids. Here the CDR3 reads CASSLEVSSYNEQFF. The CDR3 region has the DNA TGCGCCAGCAGCTTGGAGGTGAGCTCCTACAATGAGCAGTTCTTC.

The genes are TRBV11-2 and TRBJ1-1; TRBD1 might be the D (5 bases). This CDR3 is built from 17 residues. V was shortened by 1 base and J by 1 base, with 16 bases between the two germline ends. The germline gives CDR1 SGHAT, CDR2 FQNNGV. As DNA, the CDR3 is TGTGCCAGCAGCTTAGGTTTATTACGGGACGAGAACACTGAAGCTTTCTTT. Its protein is CASSLGLLRDENTEAFF.

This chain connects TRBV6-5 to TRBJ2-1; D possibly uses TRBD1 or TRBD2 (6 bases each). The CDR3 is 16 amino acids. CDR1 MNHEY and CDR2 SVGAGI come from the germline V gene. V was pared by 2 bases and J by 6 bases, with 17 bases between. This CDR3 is CASSYAGGLVVNEQFF. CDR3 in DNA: TGTGCCAGCAGTTACGCCGGGGGCCTCGTAGTCAATGAGCAGTTCTTC.

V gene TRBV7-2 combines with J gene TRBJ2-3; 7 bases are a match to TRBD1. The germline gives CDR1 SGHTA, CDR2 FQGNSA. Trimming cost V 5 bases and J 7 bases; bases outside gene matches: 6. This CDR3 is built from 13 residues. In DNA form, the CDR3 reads TGTGCCAGCAGCGTTGGACAGGAGAATACGCAGTATTTT. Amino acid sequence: CASSVGQENTQYF.

Written as DNA, the CDR3 is TGTGCCAGCAGCTTAGCTGGGACTAATAATGAGCAGTTCTTC. It specifies CASSLAGTNNEQFF. V usage is TRBV7-6 and J usage is TRBJ2-1, with 7 bases matching TRBD2. The V gene end was trimmed by 0 bases and the J gene end by 7 bases; junction bases not matched to a gene: 3. CDR1 SGHVS and CDR2 FNYEAQ come from the germline V gene. The CDR3 totals 14 residues.

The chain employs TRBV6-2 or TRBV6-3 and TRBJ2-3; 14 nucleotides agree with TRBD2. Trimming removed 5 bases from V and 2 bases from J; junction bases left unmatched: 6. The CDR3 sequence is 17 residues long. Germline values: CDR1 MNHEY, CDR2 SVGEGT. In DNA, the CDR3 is TGTGCCAGCAGTAAACCGGGACTAGCGGGGGTCACAGATACGCAGTATTTT. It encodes CASSKPGLAGVTDTQYF.

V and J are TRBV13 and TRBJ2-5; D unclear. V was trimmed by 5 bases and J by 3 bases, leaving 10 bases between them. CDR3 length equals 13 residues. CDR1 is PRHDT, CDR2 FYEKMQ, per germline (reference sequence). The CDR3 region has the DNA TGTGCCAGCAGCGACGCAGCTGAAGAGACCCAGTACTTC. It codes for CASSDAAEETQYF.

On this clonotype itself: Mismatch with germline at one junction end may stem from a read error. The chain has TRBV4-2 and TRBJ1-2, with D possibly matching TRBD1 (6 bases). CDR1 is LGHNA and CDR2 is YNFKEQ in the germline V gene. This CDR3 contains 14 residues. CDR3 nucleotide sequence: TGTGCTAGCAGCCGAATAACAGGGCCCGACGGCTACACCTTC. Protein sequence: CASSRITGPDGYTF.

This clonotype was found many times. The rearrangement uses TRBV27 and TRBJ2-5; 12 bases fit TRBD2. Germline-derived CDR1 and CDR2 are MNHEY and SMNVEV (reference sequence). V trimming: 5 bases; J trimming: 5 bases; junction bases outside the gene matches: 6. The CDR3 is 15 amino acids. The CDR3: CASSASGGALETQYF. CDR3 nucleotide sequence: TGTGCCAGCAGTGCTAGCGGGGGGGCACTCGAGACCCAGTACTTC.

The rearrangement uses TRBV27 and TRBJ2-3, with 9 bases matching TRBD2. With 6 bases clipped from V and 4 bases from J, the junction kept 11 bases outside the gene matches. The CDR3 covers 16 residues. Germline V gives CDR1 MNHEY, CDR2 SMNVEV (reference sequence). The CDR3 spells CASRLGAGGPPDTQYF. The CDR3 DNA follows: TGTGCCAGCAGGTTGGGGGCGGGGGGGCCGCCAGATACGCAGTATTTT.

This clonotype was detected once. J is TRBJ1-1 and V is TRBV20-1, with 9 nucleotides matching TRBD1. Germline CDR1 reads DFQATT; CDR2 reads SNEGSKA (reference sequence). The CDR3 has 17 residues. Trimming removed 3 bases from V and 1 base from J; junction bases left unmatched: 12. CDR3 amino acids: CSARALSPGQGNTEAFF. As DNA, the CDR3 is TGCAGTGCTAGGGCCTTAAGCCCGGGACAGGGGAACACTGAAGCTTTCTTT.

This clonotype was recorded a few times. Written as DNA, the CDR3 is TGTGCCAGCCTTCCAGGGGGGGCCAACGAGCAGTACTTC. It translates to CASLPGGANEQYF. The rearrangement links TRBV11-1 to TRBJ2-5; either TRBD1 or TRBD2 may supply D (7 bases each). The better agreement between TRBJ2-7 and the DNA end casts doubt on the J call. Germline CDR1 is SGHAT and CDR2 is FQDESV (reference sequence). The CDR3 consists of 13 residues.

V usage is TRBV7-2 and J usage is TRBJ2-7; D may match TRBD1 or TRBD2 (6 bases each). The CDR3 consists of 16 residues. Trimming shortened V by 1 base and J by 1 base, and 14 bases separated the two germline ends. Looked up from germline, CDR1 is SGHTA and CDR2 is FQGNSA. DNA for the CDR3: TGTGCCAGCAGCTTAGATGGGGCGGGGACATCCTACGAGCAGTACTTC. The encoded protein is CASSLDGAGTSYEQYF.

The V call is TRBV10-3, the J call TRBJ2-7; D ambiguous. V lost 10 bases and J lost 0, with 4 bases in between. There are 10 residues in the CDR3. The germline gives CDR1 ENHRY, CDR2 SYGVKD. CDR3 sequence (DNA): TGTGCCAGGTACTCCTACGAGCAGTACTTC. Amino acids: CARYSYEQYF.

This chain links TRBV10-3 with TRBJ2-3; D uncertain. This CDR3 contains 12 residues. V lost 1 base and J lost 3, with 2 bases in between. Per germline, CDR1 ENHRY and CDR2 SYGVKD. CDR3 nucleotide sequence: TGTGCCATCAGTGAGTTAACAGATACGCAGTATTTT. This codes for CAISELTDTQYF.

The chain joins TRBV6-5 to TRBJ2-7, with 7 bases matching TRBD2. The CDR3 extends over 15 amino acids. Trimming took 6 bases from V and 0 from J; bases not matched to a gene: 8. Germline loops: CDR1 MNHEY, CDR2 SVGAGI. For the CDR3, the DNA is TGTGCCAGCAGCCGAGGACTAGACTCCTCCTACGAGCAGTACTTC. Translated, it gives CASSRGLDSSYEQYF.

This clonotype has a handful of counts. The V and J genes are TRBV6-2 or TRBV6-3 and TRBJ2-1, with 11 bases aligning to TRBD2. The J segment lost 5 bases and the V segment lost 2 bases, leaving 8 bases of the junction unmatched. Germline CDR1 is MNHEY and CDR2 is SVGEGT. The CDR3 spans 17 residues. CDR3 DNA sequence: TGTGCCAGCAGTTACCGGCTTAGCGGGGGGGCCCACAATGAGCAGTTCTTC. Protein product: CASSYRLSGGAHNEQFF.

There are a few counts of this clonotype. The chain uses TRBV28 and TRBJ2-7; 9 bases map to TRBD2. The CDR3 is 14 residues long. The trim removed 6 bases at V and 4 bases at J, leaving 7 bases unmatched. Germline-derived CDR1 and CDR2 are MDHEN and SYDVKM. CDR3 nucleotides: TGTGCCAGCAGAGAAGCGGGGGGCCGGTACGAGCAGTACTTC. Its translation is CASREAGGRYEQYF.

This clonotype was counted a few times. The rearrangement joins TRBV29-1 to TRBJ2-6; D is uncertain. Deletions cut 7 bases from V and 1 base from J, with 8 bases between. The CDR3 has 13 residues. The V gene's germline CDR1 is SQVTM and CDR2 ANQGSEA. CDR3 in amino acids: CSAYSSGANVLTF. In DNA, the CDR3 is TGCAGCGCCTATAGTTCTGGGGCCAACGTCCTGACTTTC.

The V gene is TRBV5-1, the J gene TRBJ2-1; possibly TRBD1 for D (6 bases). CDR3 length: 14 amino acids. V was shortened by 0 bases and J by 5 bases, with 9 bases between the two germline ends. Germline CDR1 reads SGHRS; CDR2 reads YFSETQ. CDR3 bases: TGCGCCAGCAGCTTGGGGACAGTCAACAATGAGCAGTTCTTC. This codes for CASSLGTVNNEQFF.